Each of the 28 T cell receptor beta chains below was sequenced from the same sample in a study of Graves' ophthalmopathy and Graves' hyperthyroidism. CDR3 regions of TCR beta were amplified from RNA transcripts. Second-round multiplex PCR followed a first-round RT-PCR using HTBI primers. TCRdb redid the calling of the multiplex PCR reads with MiXCR, one entry per CDR3 protein. This repertoire shows 200,000 to 250,000 distinct CDR3 sequences, about 22% found once; its top ten account for 35% to 55%. The sample comprised peripheral blood. The receptors stem from a woman aged 45-65 years with Graves' ophthalmopathy.

This clonotype was counted ten times or more. J is TRBJ2-2 and V is TRBV20-1, with TRBD2 identical over 9 bases. The ends lost 4 bases at V and 2 bases at J; junction bases unmatched: 8. The germline CDR1 and CDR2 sequences are DFQATT and SNEGSKA (reference sequence). The CDR3 covers 16 residues. The DNA of the CDR3 is TGCAGTGCTAAGGCGGCTAGCGGGGTAAACACCGGGGAGCTGTTTTTT. This gives the protein CSAKAASGVNTGELFF.

This chain joins TRBV5-1 and TRBJ2-7; D tentatively fits TRBD1 or TRBD2 (5 bases each). From germline, CDR1 is SGHRS and CDR2 YFSETQ. Trimming removed 1 base at V and 7 bases at J, with 15 bases between. This CDR3 comprises 14 residues. The CDR3 nucleotides are TGCGCCAGCAGCTTGTTGGGGGACCTACGGGAGCAGTACTTC. The encoded protein is CASSLLGDLREQYF.

J is TRBJ2-7 and V is TRBV29-1, with a tentative D call TRBD1 (6 bases). CDR1 is SQVTM and CDR2 is ANQGSEA in the germline V gene. The CDR3 runs 14 residues. V was shortened by 4 bases and J by 3 bases, with 16 bases between the two germline ends. The CDR3 is CSVARDRRNYEQYF. The CDR3, as DNA: TGCAGCGTTGCCCGAGACAGGCGAAACTACGAGCAGTACTTC.

This clonotype was recorded a few times. The chain uses TRBV5-1 and TRBJ2-5; TRBD2 agrees at 9 bases. After removal of 2 bases from V and 1 base from J, the junction contained 3 bases not matched to a gene. This CDR3 contains 15 residues. Germline CDR1 SGHRS, CDR2 YFSETQ. CDR3 loop: CASSFLSGSQETQYF. The CDR3 nucleotides read TGCGCCAGCAGCTTCCTTAGCGGGAGCCAAGAGACCCAGTACTTC.

There are many counts of this clonotype. The V gene is TRBV4-1, the J gene TRBJ2-5, with D perhaps matching TRBD1 (6 bases). The germline CDR1 and CDR2 sequences are MGHRA and YSYEKL. The CDR3 has 15 residues. The ends were cut back, 4 bases at V and 1 base at J, with 13 bases in the middle. The DNA of the CDR3 is TGCGCCAGCAGCCCCTTCTTAGGGGGCCAAGAGACCCAGTACTTC. Protein: CASSPFLGGQETQYF.

This chain joins TRBV24-1 and TRBJ2-7, with 8 bases identical to TRBD1. CDR1 KGHDR and CDR2 SFDVKD come from the germline V gene. The V and J ends lost 3 bases and 5 bases, in that order; junction bases with no gene match: 5. The CDR3 extends over 14 amino acids. DNA for the CDR3: TGTGCCACCAGTGATAAAGACAGGGGAGACGAGCAGTACTTC. This translates into CATSDKDRGDEQYF.

This chain uses TRBV20-1 with TRBJ2-6, with D unresolved. The CDR3 is 15 residues long. Trimming left V 1 base short and J 0 bases short, with 7 bases between. The germline gives CDR1 DFQATT, CDR2 SNEGSKA (reference sequence). The CDR3 bases are TGCAGTGCTAGAGGGTTTCTCTCTGGGGCCAACGTCCTGACTTTC. Its protein is CSARGFLSGANVLTF.

This clonotype showed up many times. The gene calls are TRBV19 and TRBJ1-2, with 10 bases matching TRBD1. The CDR3 runs to 14 residues. Per the germline V gene, CDR1 is LNHDA and CDR2 is SQIVND (reference sequence). V dropped 9 bases and J dropped 4; count of bases not matched to a gene: 8. CDR3 in DNA: TGTGCCAGCTCCCGGGACAGGGGCACCTATGGCTACACCTTC. The encoded protein is CASSRDRGTYGYTF.

This clonotype was detected ten times or more. The V call is TRBV9, the J call TRBJ1-1; a weak D match, TRBD1 (6 bases). The CDR3 length is 13 residues. Germline CDR1 SGDLS, CDR2 YYNGEE. V lost 3 bases and J lost 3, with 9 bases in between. The CDR3 DNA sequence: TGTGCCAGCAGCGCGGGACAACACACTGAAGCTTTCTTT. This sequence encodes CASSAGQHTEAFF.

This clonotype was seen more than once but under ten times. The rearrangement joins TRBV7-9 to TRBJ2-7; D gene uncertain. Germline V lookup: CDR1 SEHNR, CDR2 FQNEAQ (reference sequence). This CDR3 comprises 14 residues. Trimming stripped 4 bases from V and 7 bases from J, with 17 bases between. DNA for the CDR3: TGTGCCAGCAGCTCCCAGTTCGCAAAAGTTGAGCAGTACTTC. Its translation: CASSSQFAKVEQYF.

The table lists this clonotype with many counts. V is TRBV7-3 and J is TRBJ1-1; no definite D call. Trimming took off 5 bases at V and 6 bases at J, with 13 bases between the two ends. The CDR3 length is 13 residues. The V gene's germline CDR1 is SGHTA and CDR2 FQGTGA. The CDR3 reads CASSLERAAEAFF. The DNA of the CDR3 is TGTGCCAGCAGCCTAGAGAGGGCGGCTGAAGCTTTCTTT.

This clonotype was found a few times. The junction departs from germline at one end; a sequencing error may be responsible. The chain has TRBV12-3 or TRBV12-4 and TRBJ1-2; no firm D call. The length of the CDR3 is 13 residues. The CDR3 here is CASSLGVNDGYTF. The CDR3 DNA follows: TGTGCCAGCAGTTTAGGGGTTAACGATGGCTACACCTTC.

In its sample, this clonotype was seen a few times. This may be a read error, as it is one base from a much larger clone. The chain links TRBV3-1 to TRBJ2-6; D is unresolved. This CDR3 has 14 residues. Germline V gives CDR1 LGHDT, CDR2 YNNKEL (reference sequence). V shed 3 bases and J shed 0 bases, with 3 bases lying between them. The CDR3 protein is CASSQSSGANVLTF. The CDR3 DNA is TGTGCCAGCAGCCAGAGCTCTGGGGCCAACGTCCTGACTTTC. Full variable domain (missing parts from reference TRBV3-1 and TRBJ2-6): DTAVSQTPKYLVTQMGNDKSIKCEQNLGHDTMYWYKQDSKKFLKIMFSYNNKELIINETVPNRFSPKSPDKAHLNLHINSLELGDSAVYFCASSQSSGANVLTFGAGSRLTVL.

The rearrangement uses TRBV5-6 and TRBJ2-1; no clear D gene. Trimming cost V 5 bases and J 3 bases, with 9 bases left between them. This CDR3 is 13 amino acids long. The germline V gene has CDR1 SGHDT and CDR2 YYEEEE. CDR3 in amino acids: CASSTQFYNEQFF. In nucleotides, the CDR3 is TGTGCCAGCAGTACACAGTTCTACAATGAGCAGTTCTTC. The full variable domain, completed using reference TRBV5-6 and TRBJ2-1, is DAGVTQSPTHLIKTRGQQVTLRCSPKSGHDTVSWYQQALGQGPQFIFQYYEEEERQRGNFPDRFSGHQFPNYSSELNVNALLLGDSALYLCASSTQFYNEQFFGPGTRLTVL.

The rearrangement joins TRBV11-2 to TRBJ1-1, with D maybe TRBD1 (5 bases). Trimming left V 2 bases short and J 11 bases short, with 18 bases between. The CDR3 covers 14 residues. Germline V gene data show CDR1 as SGHAT and CDR2 as FQNNGV. The CDR3 DNA reads as TGTGCCAGCAGCTTACCCAGGGTCATGGGAGGGGCTTTCTTT. Translation: CASSLPRVMGGAFF.

The chain has TRBV18 and TRBJ2-2; D is possibly TRBD1 (6 bases). With 2 bases removed from V and 0 bases from J, the gap between germline ends came to 10 bases. The germline gives CDR1 KGHSH, CDR2 LQKENI. The CDR3 consists of 16 residues. CDR3 sequence: CASSPTGSTNTGELFF. The CDR3 region has the DNA TGTGCCAGCTCACCAACAGGGTCAACGAACACCGGGGAGCTGTTTTTT.

This clonotype is a singleton in its sample. This chain's CDR3 is CASRPSPGPNTGELFF. In DNA, the CDR3 is TGTGCCAGCAGACCCAGTCCCGGACCAAACACCGGGGAGCTGTTTTTT. This sequence joins TRBV28 and TRBJ2-2; D is uncertain. Per the germline V gene, CDR1 is MDHEN and CDR2 is SYDVKM. This CDR3 has 16 amino acids. V shed 6 bases and J shed 2 bases, with 16 bases lying between them.

There are many counts of this clonotype. CDR3 in amino acids: CATSRLQETQYF. The CDR3 nucleotides read TGTGCCACCAGCAGACTGCAAGAGACCCAGTACTTC. This rearrangement joins TRBV15 to TRBJ2-5; the D is unclear. CDR3 length: 12 residues. V was clipped by 2 bases and J by 2 bases, with 3 bases between them. Germline CDR1 and CDR2: LNHNV and YYDKDF (reference sequence).

This clonotype was counted many times. V usage is TRBV19 and J usage is TRBJ1-1; D possibly corresponds to TRBD1 (5 bases). CDR1 is LNHDA, CDR2 SQIVND, per germline (reference sequence). CDR3 length: 16 residues. The germline V and J ends were trimmed by 7 bases and 3 bases, with 21 bases remaining between them. Written as DNA, the CDR3 is TGTGCCAGTACCAATCCATCCGACAGTGGTCACACTGAAGCTTTCTTT. This sequence encodes CASTNPSDSGHTEAFF.

The rearrangement links TRBV27 to TRBJ2-7; TRBD1 matches at 7 bases. There are 14 residues in the CDR3. The germline V gene encodes CDR1 MNHEY and CDR2 SMNVEV (reference sequence). With 8 bases clipped from V and 7 bases from J, the junction kept 14 bases outside the gene matches. CDR3 bases: TGTGCCAGCCGGGGACAGACTTCCTCTAGGGAGCAGTACTTC. It is translated as CASRGQTSSREQYF.

The chain couples TRBV12-3 or TRBV12-4 to TRBJ2-5, with D perhaps assigned TRBD1 or TRBD2 (6 bases each). V gave up 6 bases and J gave up 4 bases, with 18 bases separating them. This CDR3 region has 15 residues. The CDR3 reads CASSLPDRRGETQYF. The CDR3 nucleotides are TGTGCCAGCAGCCTTCCCGACAGGCGGGGAGAGACCCAGTACTTC.

The chain recombines TRBV12-3 or TRBV12-4 with TRBJ1-1, with a tentative D call TRBD1 (5 bases). The CDR3 has 16 amino acids. The germline V and J ends were trimmed by 6 bases and 1 base, with 18 bases remaining between them. Here the CDR3 DNA reads TGTGCCAGCAGACACGGTCGGGGGTTGACGAACACTGAAGCTTTCTTT. This translates into CASRHGRGLTNTEAFF.

This clonotype was observed at least ten times. The V and J genes are TRBV19 and TRBJ1-5; 8 bases match TRBD1. This CDR3 region has 16 residues. Germline-derived CDR1 and CDR2 are LNHDA and SQIVND (reference sequence). J lost 10 bases, V lost 1 base, and 12 bases had no gene match. The DNA for the CDR3 is TGTGCCAGTAGTATAGGACAGGGGAATCGATTGCAACCCCAGCATTTT. Protein: CASSIGQGNRLQPQHF.

V and J are TRBV6-2 or TRBV6-3 and TRBJ2-2, with D perhaps matching TRBD1 (6 bases). This CDR3 contains 18 residues. V dropped 4 bases and J dropped 3 bases, with 21 bases sitting between them. The germline V gene encodes CDR1 MNHEY and CDR2 SVGEGT. Here the CDR3 reads CASSSIPPGQGHTGELFF. The CDR3 DNA reads as TGTGCCAGCAGTTCGATACCGCCGGGACAAGGTCACACCGGGGAGCTGTTTTTT.

The chain employs TRBV27 and TRBJ1-1; the D is unclear. V lost 7 bases and J 1 base, leaving 13 bases between the germline ends. Germline lookup yields CDR1 MNHEY and CDR2 SMNVEV (reference sequence). The CDR3 loop spans 14 amino acids. CDR3 sequence (DNA): TGTGCCAGCAAACGCCCTGCGTCGAACACTGAAGCTTTCTTT. Encoded protein: CASKRPASNTEAFF.

CDR3 in amino acids: CASSSTGTGANSPLHF. The DNA of the CDR3 is TGTGCCAGCAGTTCTACCGGGACAGGGGCAAATTCACCCCTCCACTTT. V usage is TRBV12-3 or TRBV12-4 and J usage is TRBJ1-6; TRBD1 matches at 10 bases. Trimming took 4 bases from V and 7 from J; bases not matched to a gene: 7. This CDR3 is built from 16 residues.

The chain is built from TRBV3-1 and TRBJ2-5; D is unresolved. From germline, CDR1 is LGHDT and CDR2 YNNKEL (reference sequence). V lost 2 bases to trimming and J lost 7 bases, with 5 bases between them. This CDR3 has 11 residues. The CDR3 coding sequence is TGTGCCAGCAGCCAAACCTGGACCCAGTACTTC. Translating gives CASSQTWTQYF.

This clonotype was seen ten or more times. CDR3 nucleotides: TGTGCCAGCAGCACGAACAGGGTACAGACCCAGTACTTC. This encodes CASSTNRVQTQYF. The chain carries TRBV5-6 and TRBJ2-5; weak D call: TRBD1 (6 bases). V was trimmed by 4 bases and J by 6 bases, leaving 13 bases between them. Germline V CDR1 and CDR2: SGHDT, YYEEEE. The CDR3 contains 13 residues. The variable domain in full, with the rest retrieved from reference TRBV5-6 and TRBJ2-5, is DAGVTQSPTHLIKTRGQQVTLRCSPKSGHDTVSWYQQALGQGPQFIFQYYEEEERQRGNFPDRFSGHQFPNYSSELNVNALLLGDSALYLCASSTNRVQTQYFGPGTRLLVL.